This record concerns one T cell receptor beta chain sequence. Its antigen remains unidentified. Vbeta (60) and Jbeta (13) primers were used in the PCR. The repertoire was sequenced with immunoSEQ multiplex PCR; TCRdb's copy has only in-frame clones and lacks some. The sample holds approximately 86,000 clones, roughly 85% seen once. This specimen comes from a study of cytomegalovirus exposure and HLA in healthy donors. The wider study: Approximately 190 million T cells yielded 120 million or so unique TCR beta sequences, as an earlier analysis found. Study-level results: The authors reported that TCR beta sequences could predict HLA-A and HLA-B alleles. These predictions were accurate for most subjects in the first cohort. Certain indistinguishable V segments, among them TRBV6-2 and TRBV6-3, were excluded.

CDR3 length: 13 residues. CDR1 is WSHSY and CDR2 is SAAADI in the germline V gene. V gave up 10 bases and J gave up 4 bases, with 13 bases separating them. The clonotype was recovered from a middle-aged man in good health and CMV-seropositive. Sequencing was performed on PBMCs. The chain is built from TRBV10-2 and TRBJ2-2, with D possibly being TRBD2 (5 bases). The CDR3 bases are TGCGCCATCGCGGGCACCCTCACCGGGGAGCTGTTTTTT. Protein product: CAIAGTLTGELFF.